Listed here are 23 T cell receptor beta chains from one sample, sequenced in a study of molecular identifiers for immune sequencing clone quantification. MiXCR was run by TCRdb on the PCR reads, yielding one entry per CDR3 protein. The sample contains 300,000 to 400,000 distinct CDR3 sequences, 20% to 25% of which appear only once. The sample taken for sequencing was naive CD8+ T cells from blood, with Jurkat cell RNA spiked in. This sample's subset: FACS-sorted CD8+CD4-CCR7+CD45RA+ naive T cells. The origin of the receptors is a human donor in good health. Some libraries in this study had Jurkat cell RNA spiked in.

On this clonotype itself: A much larger clonotype is one base distant, so this may be a read error. No conserved phenylalanine or tryptophan ends this CDR3, so it is likely a read error. The CDR3 reads CASSEWPTDTQYS. DNA of the CDR3: TGTGCCAGCAGTGAATGGCCCACAGATACGCAGTATTCT. V usage is TRBV6-1 and J usage is TRBJ2-3; D is uncertain. The V end lost 2 bases, the J end lost 2 bases, and 5 bases lay between the germline ends. Germline assignment: CDR1 MNHNS and CDR2 SASEGT. The CDR3 is 13 amino acids.

This clonotype was seen a handful of times. V gene TRBV5-8 combines with J gene TRBJ2-1; D remains ambiguous. The CDR3 totals 13 residues. CDR1 SGHTS and CDR2 YDEGEE come from the germline V gene. Trimming took off 4 bases at V and 8 bases at J, with 13 bases between the two ends. The CDR3 here is CASSHQGPYEQFF. CDR3 sequence (DNA): TGTGCCAGCAGCCATCAAGGTCCGTATGAGCAGTTCTTC.

This chain uses TRBV7-9 with TRBJ1-1, with 9 bases identical to TRBD1. J gave up 2 bases and V 4 bases, and 11 bases lay outside the gene matches. Germline values: CDR1 SEHNR, CDR2 FQNEAQ (reference sequence). The CDR3 runs 17 residues. The CDR3 protein is CASSSPPGQGTNTEAFF. The CDR3 nucleotides are TGTGCCAGCAGCTCTCCGCCGGGACAGGGAACCAACACTGAAGCTTTCTTT. The whole variable domain, remainder taken from reference TRBV7-9 and TRBJ1-1, is DTGVSQNPRHKITKRGQNVTFRCDPISEHNRLYWYRQTLGQGPEFLTYFQNEAQLEKSRLLSDRFSAERPKGSFSTLEIQRTEQGDSAMYLCASSSPPGQGTNTEAFFGQGTRLTVV.

This clonotype was seen many times. The chain is built from TRBV9 and TRBJ2-3; 10 bases agree with TRBD2. Trimming took 3 bases from V and 1 from J; bases not matched to a gene: 5. CDR3 length: 16 amino acids. The germline V gene encodes CDR1 SGDLS and CDR2 YYNGEE. CDR3 sequence (DNA): TGTGCCAGCAGCGCGGGACTAGCGAGACGCACAGATACGCAGTATTTT. It translates to CASSAGLARRTDTQYF.

As regards this clonotype: This sequence may be a read error, since a much larger clone differs from it by one base. The chain uses TRBV7-2 and TRBJ1-2; D might be TRBD1 (5 bases). This CDR3 contains 15 residues. V was cut by 2 bases and J by 4 bases, with 14 bases left in between. Germline values: CDR1 SGHTA, CDR2 FQGNSA. DNA of the CDR3: TGTGCCAGCAGCTTAATGTCCGACAGCTTCTATGGCTACACCTTC. This gives the protein CASSLMSDSFYGYTF.

This clonotype was seen at least ten times. This chain uses TRBV7-6 with TRBJ2-6, with D perhaps TRBD1 (5 bases). Trimming cost V 2 bases and J 0 bases, with 17 bases left between them. The CDR3 runs to 19 residues. From germline, CDR1 is SGHVS and CDR2 FNYEAQ. As DNA, the CDR3 is TGTGCCAGCAGCTTATTTGGTTTAGGGGCCCTCTCTGGGGCCAACGTCCTGACTTTC. Protein product: CASSLFGLGALSGANVLTF.

This clonotype was recorded at least ten times. The rearrangement joins TRBV19 to TRBJ2-5, with a tentative D call TRBD1 (5 bases). The germline CDR1 and CDR2 sequences are LNHDA and SQIVND (reference sequence). CDR3 length equals 13 residues. Deletions cut 3 bases from V and 3 bases from J, with 8 bases between. Written as DNA, the CDR3 is TGTGCCAGTAGTATGGGGCCAGAAGAGACCCAGTACTTC. It codes for CASSMGPEETQYF.

This clonotype was seen ten or more times. This chain links TRBV5-6 with TRBJ2-5; 7 nucleotides agree with TRBD1. Trimming removed 6 bases from V and 6 bases from J; junction bases left unmatched: 17. The CDR3 covers 16 residues. Germline assignment: CDR1 SGHDT and CDR2 YYEEEE. Here the CDR3 DNA reads TGTGCCAGCACCTACCTAACCGGGACAGCCCCGAAGACCCAGTACTTC. It encodes CASTYLTGTAPKTQYF.

V usage is TRBV6-2 or TRBV6-3 and J usage is TRBJ2-6, with D possibly TRBD2 on 5 matching bases. CDR3 length: 16 residues. The germline V and J ends were trimmed by 7 bases and 2 bases, with 15 bases remaining between them. The germline V gene has CDR1 MNHEY and CDR2 SVGEGT. CDR3 nucleotide sequence: TGTGCCAGCACCCCCCTAGGAGGACCTGGGGCCAACGTCCTGACTTTC. Encoded protein: CASTPLGGPGANVLTF.

This clonotype has at least ten counts. The chain recombines TRBV19 with TRBJ1-5; a possible D gene is TRBD1 (6 bases). The V gene's germline CDR1 is LNHDA and CDR2 SQIVND (reference sequence). This CDR3 comprises 15 residues. Deletions cut 9 bases from V and 0 bases from J, with 15 bases between. This CDR3 reads CASAEQGHSNQPQHF. The CDR3 region has the DNA TGTGCCAGCGCGGAACAGGGCCATAGCAATCAGCCCCAGCATTTT.

Points on this clonotype: A clone one base away is much larger, so this may be a read error. CDR3 sequence: CAGSFPYPGELFF. The CDR3 DNA sequence: TGTGCCGGCAGCTTTCCTTATCCCGGGGAGCTGTTTTTT. The chain couples TRBV7-9 to TRBJ2-2; D gene unclear. The germline CDR1 and CDR2 sequences are SEHNR and FQNEAQ (reference sequence). This CDR3 has 13 residues.

Points on this clonotype: A much bigger clone sits one base away, suggesting this may be a read error. DNA of the CDR3: TGTGCCGGCAGCCCCCGGACTAGCGGGTTGCGAGAGACCCAGTACTTC. Translating gives CAGSPRTSGLRETQYF. The genes are TRBV9 and TRBJ2-5, with 11 nucleotides matching TRBD2. Germline CDR1 SGDLS, CDR2 YYNGEE. This CDR3 region has 16 residues.

As concerns this clonotype: A much larger clone differs from this one at a single base, so this may be a read error. This chain joins TRBV4-3 and TRBJ1-1; a weak D match, TRBD1 (5 bases). CDR3 length equals 14 residues. Germline CDR1 reads LGHNA; CDR2 reads YSLEER. The CDR3 loop reads CASSTGRLNTEVFF. The CDR3, as DNA: TGCGCCAGCAGCACGGGACGGTTGAACACTGAAGTTTTCTTT.

The count of this clonotype is one. The chain carries TRBV19 and TRBJ2-5; D gene uncertain. Trimming shortened V by 3 bases and J by 1 base, and 12 bases separated the two germline ends. The CDR3 extends over 15 amino acids. Looked up from germline, CDR1 is LNHDA and CDR2 is SQIVND (reference sequence). CDR3 sequence reads: CASSIDVTVQETQYF. The CDR3 DNA sequence: TGTGCCAGTAGTATCGACGTGACGGTCCAAGAGACCCAGTACTTC.

This clonotype was picked up many times. The rearrangement links TRBV5-1 to TRBJ2-5; no definite D call. There are 15 residues in the CDR3. V shed 0 bases and J shed 1 base, with 10 bases lying between them. Germline-derived CDR1 and CDR2 are SGHRS and YFSETQ. CDR3 nucleotide sequence: TGCGCCAGCAGCTTGGAGGAGCTCCTCCAAGAGACCCAGTACTTC. Translated, it gives CASSLEELLQETQYF.

This clonotype was seen a few times. The rearrangement joins TRBV6-2 or TRBV6-3 to TRBJ2-3; 10 bases line up with TRBD2. V lost 2 bases, J lost 1 base, and 3 bases stayed unmatched. The CDR3 is 16 amino acids. Looked up from germline, CDR1 is MNHEY and CDR2 is SVGEGT. The CDR3 region is CASSYVLAGGTDTQYF. CDR3 DNA: TGTGCCAGCAGTTACGTGCTAGCGGGGGGCACAGATACGCAGTATTTT.

This clonotype was seen at least ten times. This chain connects TRBV6-2 or TRBV6-3 to TRBJ1-5, with 9 bases aligning to TRBD1. Germline V CDR1 and CDR2: MNHEY, SVGEGT. V was pared by 6 bases and J by 3 bases, with 6 bases of the junction left unmatched. CDR3 length: 15 amino acids. DNA for the CDR3: TGTGCCAGCAGGGCCGGGACAGGGATCAATCAGCCCCAGCATTTT. The encoded protein is CASRAGTGINQPQHF.

This chain uses TRBV2 with TRBJ1-2; 7 bases match TRBD1. V shed 6 bases and J 4 bases; nucleotides not matched to a gene: 14. CDR1 is SNHLY and CDR2 is FYNNEI in the germline V gene. There are 16 residues in the CDR3. In DNA form, the CDR3 reads TGTGCCAGCAGAACTGCCCTGAGCGGGACAGTCTATGGCTACACCTTC. It encodes CASRTALSGTVYGYTF.

The chain combines TRBV20-1 with TRBJ2-7; the match to TRBD1 covers 9 bases. V lost 6 bases and J lost 6; bases outside the gene matches: 9. Germline V gene data show CDR1 as DFQATT and CDR2 as SNEGSKA (reference sequence). The CDR3 contains 13 residues. This CDR3 reads CSAAGTGFCEQYF. CDR3 in DNA: TGCAGTGCGGCCGGGACAGGGTTCTGCGAGCAGTACTTC.

Worth noting for this clonotype: A read error may be the cause here, since a much bigger clone is one base away. The CDR3 does not close with the conserved phenylalanine or tryptophan, likely indicating a read error. The V and J genes are TRBV4-1 and TRBJ1-2, with TRBD1 identical over 7 bases. The J segment lost 8 bases and the V segment lost 4 bases, leaving 10 bases of the junction unmatched. This CDR3 contains 14 residues. In germline, CDR1 is MGHRA, CDR2 YSYEKL. The CDR3 nucleotides are TGCGCCAGCAGCCCAAGACAGGGTCAAGGAGGCTACACCTCC. Translated, it gives CASSPRQGQGGYTS.

This clonotype was counted ten times or more. The chain has TRBV30 and TRBJ2-1; D gene uncertain. Trimming cost V 4 bases and J 4 bases, with 11 bases left between them. CDR1 and CDR2 from the germline V gene are GTSNPN and SVGIG (reference sequence). CDR3 length: 13 residues. CDR3 sequence: CAWTEWIYNEQFF. The CDR3 coding sequence is TGTGCCTGGACCGAGTGGATATACAATGAGCAGTTCTTC.

As concerns this clonotype: A read error is possible here, since a much larger clone lies one base away. The CDR3 loop reads CASSQDRPRPDTQYF. CDR3 in DNA: TGTGCCAGCAGCCAAGATCGGCCGAGGCCAGATACGCAGTATTTT. The chain has TRBV3-1 and TRBJ2-3, with D unresolved. Trimming shortened V by 0 bases and J by 4 bases, and 11 bases separated the two germline ends. Germline loops: CDR1 LGHDT, CDR2 YNNKEL (reference sequence). The CDR3 has 15 amino acids.

This clonotype was observed at least ten times. This rearrangement joins TRBV6-6 to TRBJ2-3; TRBD2 might be the D (5 bases). The CDR3 sequence is 14 residues long. Germline V gene sequence: CDR1 MNHNY, CDR2 SVGAGI (reference sequence). Trimming pared 0 bases from V and 3 bases from J, leaving 7 bases between. The CDR3 region is CASSYSWETDTQYF. The CDR3 nucleotides read TGTGCCAGCAGTTACTCCTGGGAGACAGATACGCAGTATTTT.